Shown below are 14 T cell receptor beta chains from a single sample sequenced in a study of blood T cell repertoires in COVID-19. The assay was immunoSEQ multiplex PCR, and TCRdb's table has in-frame clones only and misses some. The sample holds a few hundred thousand clones, roughly 85% seen once. The sequenced sample consisted of PBMCs or T cells enriched from blood (not recorded which). The receptors were gathered from a woman aged 45 to 65 who had recovered from COVID-19.

This clone was observed once. The V gene is TRBV7-9, the J gene TRBJ1-1; 10 positions match TRBD1. Germline-derived CDR1 and CDR2 are SEHNR and FQNEAQ (reference sequence). The CDR3 sequence is 16 residues long. Unmatched junction bases numbered 11, after V lost 7 bases and J lost 3 bases. CDR3 residues: CASNPATGGAYTEAFF. In DNA, the CDR3 is TGTGCCAGCAACCCCGCGACAGGGGGCGCGTACACTGAAGCTTTCTTT.

The rearrangement links TRBV5-1 to TRBJ2-2, with D tentatively TRBD1 (5 bases). The CDR3 has 14 residues. Per germline, CDR1 SGHRS and CDR2 YFSETQ. V dropped 7 bases and J dropped 2 bases, with 12 bases sitting between them. Written as DNA, the CDR3 is TGCGCCAGCGACCAGGGCTCCAACACCGGGGAGCTGTTTTTT. Translated, it gives CASDQGSNTGELFF.

The chain is built from TRBV19 and TRBJ2-1; no clear D. V dropped 7 bases and J dropped 9 bases, with 10 bases sitting between them. CDR3 size: 11 residues. CDR1 and CDR2 (germline): LNHDA, SQIVND (reference sequence). This chain's CDR3 is CASTNRFEQFF. CDR3 DNA sequence: TGTGCCAGTACTAATAGATTTGAGCAGTTCTTC.

The V gene is TRBV7-9, the J gene TRBJ2-2; TRBD1 might be the D (5 bases). V gave up 4 bases and J gave up 0 bases, with 9 bases separating them. CDR1 is SEHNR and CDR2 is FQNEAQ in the germline V gene (reference sequence). The CDR3 length is 15 residues. CDR3 residues: CASSYTGPNTGELFF. The CDR3 region has the DNA TGTGCCAGCAGCTACACAGGACCGAACACCGGGGAGCTGTTTTTT.

The J gene is TRBJ2-1, the V gene TRBV10-3; 9 bases match TRBD2. The CDR3 contains 16 residues. Germline values: CDR1 ENHRY, CDR2 SYGVKD. V dropped 4 bases and J dropped 10; count of bases not matched to a gene: 14. The CDR3 reads CAISGLSGSFEEEQFF. CDR3 DNA: TGTGCCATCAGTGGCCTTAGCGGGAGCTTTGAGGAAGAGCAGTTCTTC.

Concerning this clone: Other DNA sequences in the same sample also yield this CDR3. The genes are TRBV11-2 and TRBJ2-1, with TRBD2 matching 14 bases. The V and J ends lost 4 bases and 4 bases, in that order; junction bases with no gene match: 3. CDR1 is SGHAT and CDR2 is FQNNGV in the germline V gene. This CDR3 is 16 amino acids long. CDR3 bases: TGTGCCAGCAGCTCAAGGACTAGCGGGAGGTACAATGAGCAGTTCTTC. Translating gives CASSSRTSGRYNEQFF.

The V call is TRBV6-5, the J call TRBJ2-1, with D tentatively TRBD1 (5 bases). Trimming took off 6 bases at V and 0 bases at J, with 12 bases between the two ends. The CDR3 runs to 15 residues. The V gene's germline CDR1 is MNHEY and CDR2 SVGAGI. The CDR3 loop reads CASSPTASSYNEQFF. In DNA form, the CDR3 reads TGTGCCAGCAGCCCGACAGCGAGCTCCTACAATGAGCAGTTCTTC.

The V and J genes are TRBV9 and TRBJ2-2, with D possibly matching TRBD2 (5 bases). Germline assignment: CDR1 SGDLS and CDR2 YYNGEE. There are 15 residues in the CDR3. V was trimmed by 5 bases and J by 4 bases, leaving 15 bases between them. CDR3 region: CASRDEGRRTGELFF. The CDR3 DNA is TGTGCCAGCAGAGATGAGGGTAGGCGCACCGGGGAGCTGTTTTTT.

This chain joins TRBV15 and TRBJ2-7; 10 bases align to TRBD2. Germline V gene sequence: CDR1 LNHNV, CDR2 YYDKDF (reference sequence). V shed 0 bases and J 5 bases; nucleotides not matched to a gene: 7. The CDR3 has 16 residues. The chain's CDR3 is CATSRDLLAGSHEQYF. CDR3 in DNA: TGTGCCACCAGCAGAGATTTACTAGCGGGATCCCACGAGCAGTACTTC.

The chain recombines TRBV4-1 with TRBJ1-5; D call uncertain. The length of the CDR3 is 15 residues. Germline V gene lookup returns CDR1 MGHRA and CDR2 YSYEKL. V was cut by 4 bases and J by 4 bases, with 14 bases left in between. The CDR3 here is CASSPSGVGNQPQHF. CDR3 sequence (DNA): TGCGCCAGCAGCCCTAGCGGGGTTGGAAATCAGCCCCAGCATTTT.

This chain joins TRBV28 and TRBJ2-3, with 13 nucleotides matching TRBD2. With 8 bases clipped from V and 0 bases from J, the junction kept 5 bases outside the gene matches. Per the germline V gene, CDR1 is MDHEN and CDR2 is SYDVKM. CDR3 length equals 16 residues. The CDR3 coding sequence is TGTGCCAGCCCGACTAGCGGGAGGCCGAGCACAGATACGCAGTATTTT. It specifies CASPTSGRPSTDTQYF.

The rearrangement uses TRBV29-1 and TRBJ1-2; 9 positions match TRBD1. CDR1 and CDR2 from the germline V gene are SQVTM and ANQGSEA. The J segment lost 3 bases and the V segment lost 7 bases, leaving 6 bases of the junction unmatched. The CDR3 is made up of 13 amino acids. CDR3 DNA: TGCAGCGCAACAGGGGGCTCGGACTATGGCTACACCTTC. Protein: CSATGGSDYGYTF. The full variable domain, completed using reference TRBV29-1 and TRBJ1-2, is SAVISQKPSRDICQRGTSLTIQCQVDSQVTMMFWYRQQPGQSLTLIATANQGSEATYESGFVIDKFPISRPNLTFSTLTVSNMSPEDSSIYLCSATGGSDYGYTFGSGTRLTVV.

In nucleotides, the CDR3 is TGTGCCAGTAGTATCCAGGGGGCTGGAACTGAAGCTTTCTTT. Its protein product is CASSIQGAGTEAFF. V gene TRBV19 combines with J gene TRBJ1-1; TRBD1 agrees at 8 bases. The CDR3 has 14 amino acids. The germline V gene has CDR1 LNHDA and CDR2 SQIVND (reference sequence). The junction had 5 bases not matched to a gene; V was cut back by 3 bases and J by 5 bases. Full variable domain (rest looked up from reference TRBV19 and TRBJ1-1): DGGITQSPKYLFRKEGQNVTLSCEQNLNHDAMYWYRQDPGQGLRLIYYSQIVNDFQKGDIAEGYSVSREKKESFPLTVTSAQKNPTAFYLCASSIQGAGTEAFFGQGTRLTVV.

The genes are TRBV19 and TRBJ1-3; D is unclear. The V end was cut by 3 bases, the J end by 0 bases, with 9 bases between. The CDR3 extends over 15 amino acids. CDR1 is LNHDA and CDR2 is SQIVND in the germline V gene (reference sequence). In DNA form, the CDR3 reads TGTGCCAGTAGTATTGGTGGCCCCTCTGGAAACACCATATATTTT. Its translation is CASSIGGPSGNTIYF.